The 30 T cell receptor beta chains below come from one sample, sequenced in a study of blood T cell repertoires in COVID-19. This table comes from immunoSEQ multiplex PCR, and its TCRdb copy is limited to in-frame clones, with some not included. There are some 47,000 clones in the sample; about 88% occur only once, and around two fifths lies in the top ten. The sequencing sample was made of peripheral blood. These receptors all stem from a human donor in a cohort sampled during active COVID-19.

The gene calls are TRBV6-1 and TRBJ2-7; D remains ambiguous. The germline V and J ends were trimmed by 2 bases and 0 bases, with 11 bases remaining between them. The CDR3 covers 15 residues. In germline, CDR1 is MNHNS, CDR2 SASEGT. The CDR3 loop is CASSEPASYSYEQYF. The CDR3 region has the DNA TGTGCCAGCAGTGAACCAGCGAGTTACTCCTACGAGCAGTACTTC.

The CDR3 DNA is TGTGCCAGCAGCAACAGGTTCTACGAGCAGTACGTC. This gives the protein CASSNRFYEQYV. The V gene is TRBV28, the J gene TRBJ2-7; weak D call: TRBD1 (5 bases). The CDR3 has 12 residues. Germline V CDR1 and CDR2: MDHEN, SYDVKM. Trimming removed 6 bases at V and 3 bases at J, with 9 bases between.

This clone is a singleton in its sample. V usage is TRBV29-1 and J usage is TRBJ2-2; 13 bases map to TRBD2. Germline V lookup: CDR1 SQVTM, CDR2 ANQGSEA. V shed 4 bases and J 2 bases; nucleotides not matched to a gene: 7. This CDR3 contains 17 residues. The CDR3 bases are TGCAGCGTTGCCTTCGGACTAGCGGGGGCTAACACCGGGGAGCTGTTTTTT. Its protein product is CSVAFGLAGANTGELFF.

The CDR3 sequence: CASSPGPENYGYTF. For the CDR3, the DNA is TGCGCCAGCAGCCCAGGGCCAGAGAACTATGGCTACACCTTC. V and J are TRBV5-1 and TRBJ1-2; TRBD1 is a possible D gene (5 bases). The V and J ends lost 4 bases and 2 bases respectively, with 12 bases between them. Per germline, CDR1 SGHRS and CDR2 YFSETQ. CDR3 length equals 14 residues.

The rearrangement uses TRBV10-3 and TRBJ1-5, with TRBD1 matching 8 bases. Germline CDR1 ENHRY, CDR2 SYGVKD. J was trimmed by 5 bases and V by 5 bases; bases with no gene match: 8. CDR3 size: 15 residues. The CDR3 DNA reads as TGTGCCATCAGTAAGGACAGGGACGGCCATCAGCCCCAGCATTTT. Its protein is CAISKDRDGHQPQHF.

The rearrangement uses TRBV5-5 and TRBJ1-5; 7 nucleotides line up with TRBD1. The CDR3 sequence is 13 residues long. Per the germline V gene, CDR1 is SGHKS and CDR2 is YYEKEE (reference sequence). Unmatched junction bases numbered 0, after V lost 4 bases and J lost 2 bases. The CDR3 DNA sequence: TGTGCCAGCAGCGGACAGGGCAATCAGCCCCAGCATTTT. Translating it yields CASSGQGNQPQHF.

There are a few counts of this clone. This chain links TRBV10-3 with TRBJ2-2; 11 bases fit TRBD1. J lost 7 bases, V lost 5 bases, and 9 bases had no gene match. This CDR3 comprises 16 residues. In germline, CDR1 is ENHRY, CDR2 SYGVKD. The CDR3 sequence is CAISSTGQGVVGELFF. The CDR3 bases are TGTGCCATCAGTTCAACGGGACAGGGGGTTGTCGGGGAGCTGTTTTTT.

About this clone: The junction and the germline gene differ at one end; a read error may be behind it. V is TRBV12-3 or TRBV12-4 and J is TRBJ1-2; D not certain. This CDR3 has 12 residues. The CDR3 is CFLGKANYGYTF. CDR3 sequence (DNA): TGCTTCCTAGGCAAAGCTAACTATGGCTACACCTTC.

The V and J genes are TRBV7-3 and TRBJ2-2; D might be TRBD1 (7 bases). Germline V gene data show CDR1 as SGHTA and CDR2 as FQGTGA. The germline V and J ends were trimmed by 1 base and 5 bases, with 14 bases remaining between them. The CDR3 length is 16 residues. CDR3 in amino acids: CASSLSSQGGTGELFF. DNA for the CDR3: TGTGCCAGCAGCTTAAGTTCCCAGGGGGGAACCGGGGAGCTGTTTTTT. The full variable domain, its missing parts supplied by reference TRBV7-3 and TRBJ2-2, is GAGVSQTPSNKVTEKGKYVELRCDPISGHTALYWYRQSLGQGPEFLIYFQGTGAADDSGLPNDRFFAVRPEGSVSTLKIQRTERGDSAVYLCASSLSSQGGTGELFFGEGSRLTVL.

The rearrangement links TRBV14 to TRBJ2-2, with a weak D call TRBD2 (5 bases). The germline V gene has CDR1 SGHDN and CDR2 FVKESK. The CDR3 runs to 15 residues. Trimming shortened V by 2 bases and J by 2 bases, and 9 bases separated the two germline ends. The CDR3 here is CASSQLRGNTGELFF. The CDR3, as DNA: TGTGCCAGCAGCCAACTCCGGGGTAACACCGGGGAGCTGTTTTTT.

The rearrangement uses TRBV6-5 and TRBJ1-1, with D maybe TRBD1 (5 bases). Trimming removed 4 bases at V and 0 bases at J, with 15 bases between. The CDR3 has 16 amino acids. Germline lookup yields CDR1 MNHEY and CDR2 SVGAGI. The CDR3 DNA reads TGTGCCAGCAGTTGGGGGGAGGGCATAATGAACACTGAAGCTTTCTTT. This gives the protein CASSWGEGIMNTEAFF.

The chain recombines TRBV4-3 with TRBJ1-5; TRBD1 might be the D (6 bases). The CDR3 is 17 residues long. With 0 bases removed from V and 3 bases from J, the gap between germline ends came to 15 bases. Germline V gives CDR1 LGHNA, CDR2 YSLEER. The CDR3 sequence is CASSQDLTGRLNQPQHF. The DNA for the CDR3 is TGCGCCAGCAGCCAAGATCTAACAGGGAGACTCAATCAGCCCCAGCATTTT.

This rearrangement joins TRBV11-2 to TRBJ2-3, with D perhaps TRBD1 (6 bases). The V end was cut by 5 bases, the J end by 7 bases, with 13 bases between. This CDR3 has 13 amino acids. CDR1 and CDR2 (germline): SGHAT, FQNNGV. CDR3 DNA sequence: TGTGCCAGCAGCGCCACAGGGCTAAATACGCAGTATTTT. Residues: CASSATGLNTQYF.

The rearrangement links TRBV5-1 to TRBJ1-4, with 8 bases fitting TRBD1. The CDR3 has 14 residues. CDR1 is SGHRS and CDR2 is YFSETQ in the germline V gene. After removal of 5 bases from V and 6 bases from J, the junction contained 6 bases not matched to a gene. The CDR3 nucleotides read TGCGCCAGCAGTGTTACAGGGGGGTATGAAAAACTGTTTTTT. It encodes CASSVTGGYEKLFF.

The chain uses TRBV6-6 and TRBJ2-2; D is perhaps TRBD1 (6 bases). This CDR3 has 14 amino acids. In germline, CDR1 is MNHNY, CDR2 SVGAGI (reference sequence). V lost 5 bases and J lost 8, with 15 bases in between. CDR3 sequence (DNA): TGTGCCAGCAGTCCTAATCCCGGGACAGGGGAGCTGTTTTTT. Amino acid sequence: CASSPNPGTGELFF.

The CDR3 bases are TGCGCCAGCCACCCAGGGGGGCAGTTAAATGAGCAGTTCTTC. It encodes CASHPGGQLNEQFF. V and J are TRBV5-1 and TRBJ2-1; D might be TRBD1 (7 bases). Germline CDR1 reads SGHRS; CDR2 reads YFSETQ. V lost 7 bases and J 7 bases, leaving 18 bases between the germline ends. The CDR3 loop spans 14 amino acids.

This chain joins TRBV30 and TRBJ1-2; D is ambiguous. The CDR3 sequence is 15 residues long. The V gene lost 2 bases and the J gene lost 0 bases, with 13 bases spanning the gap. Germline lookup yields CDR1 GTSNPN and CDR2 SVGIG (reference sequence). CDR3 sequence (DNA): TGTGCCTGGAGTCCAGGTAGTCCCACTAACTATGGCTACACCTTC. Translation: CAWSPGSPTNYGYTF.

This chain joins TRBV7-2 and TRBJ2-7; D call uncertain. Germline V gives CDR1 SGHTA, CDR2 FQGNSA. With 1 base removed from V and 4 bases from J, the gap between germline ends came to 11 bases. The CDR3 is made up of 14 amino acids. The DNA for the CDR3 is TGTGCCAGCAGCTTAGTCCCAGGATTGTACGAGCAGTACTTC. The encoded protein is CASSLVPGLYEQYF.

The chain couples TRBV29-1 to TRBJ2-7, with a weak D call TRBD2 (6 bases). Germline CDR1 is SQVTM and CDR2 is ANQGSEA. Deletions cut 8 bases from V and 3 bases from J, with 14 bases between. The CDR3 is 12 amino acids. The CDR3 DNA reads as TGCAGCACCTGGGACTCCTACTACGAGCAGTACTTC. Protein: CSTWDSYYEQYF.

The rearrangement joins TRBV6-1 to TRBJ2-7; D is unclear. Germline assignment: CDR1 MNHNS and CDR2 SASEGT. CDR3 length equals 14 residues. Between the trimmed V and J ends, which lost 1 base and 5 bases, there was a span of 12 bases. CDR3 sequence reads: CASSEVVRWNEQYF. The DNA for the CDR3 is TGTGCCAGCAGTGAAGTGGTCAGGTGGAACGAGCAGTACTTC.

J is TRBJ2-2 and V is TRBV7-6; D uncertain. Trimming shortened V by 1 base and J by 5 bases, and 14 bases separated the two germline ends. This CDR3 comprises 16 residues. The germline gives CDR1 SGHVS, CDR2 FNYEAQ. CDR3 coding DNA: TGTGCCAGCAGCTTAGTCCGGGTTGCCGGTACCGGGGAGCTGTTTTTT. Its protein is CASSLVRVAGTGELFF. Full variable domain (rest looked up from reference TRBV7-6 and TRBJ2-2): GAGVSQSPRYKVTKRGQDVALRCDPISGHVSLYWYRQALGQGPEFLTYFNYEAQQDKSGLPNDRFSAERPEGSISTLTIQRTEQRDSAMYRCASSLVRVAGTGELFFGEGSRLTVL.

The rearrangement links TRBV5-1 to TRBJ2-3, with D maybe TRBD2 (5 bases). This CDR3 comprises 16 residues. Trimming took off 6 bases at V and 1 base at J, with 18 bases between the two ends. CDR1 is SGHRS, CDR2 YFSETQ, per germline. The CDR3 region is CASTILSAAGTDTQYF. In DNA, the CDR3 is TGCGCCAGCACTATTTTGTCCGCAGCGGGCACAGATACGCAGTATTTT.

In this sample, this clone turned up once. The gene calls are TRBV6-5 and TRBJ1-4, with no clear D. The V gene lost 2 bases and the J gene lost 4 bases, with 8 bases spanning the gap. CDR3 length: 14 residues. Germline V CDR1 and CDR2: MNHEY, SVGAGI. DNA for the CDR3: TGTGCCAGCAGTTACGGGCAGTTTAATGAAAAACTGTTTTTT. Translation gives CASSYGQFNEKLFF.

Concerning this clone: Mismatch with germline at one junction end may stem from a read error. This CDR3 is CASSLGGGLGETQYF. Here the CDR3 DNA reads TGTGCTAGCAGCTTAGGCGGGGGGCTGGGGGAGACCCAGTACTTC. The V and J genes are TRBV7-7 and TRBJ2-5, with 8 bases that match TRBD2. CDR1 and CDR2 (germline): SSHAT, FNYEAQ (reference sequence). The CDR3 extends over 15 amino acids.

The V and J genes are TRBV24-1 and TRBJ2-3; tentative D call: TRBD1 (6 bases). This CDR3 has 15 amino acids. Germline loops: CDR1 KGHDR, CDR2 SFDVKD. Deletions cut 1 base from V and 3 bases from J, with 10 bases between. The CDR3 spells CATSDLQGSTDTQYF. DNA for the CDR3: TGTGCCACCAGTGATTTACAGGGATCAACAGATACGCAGTATTTT.

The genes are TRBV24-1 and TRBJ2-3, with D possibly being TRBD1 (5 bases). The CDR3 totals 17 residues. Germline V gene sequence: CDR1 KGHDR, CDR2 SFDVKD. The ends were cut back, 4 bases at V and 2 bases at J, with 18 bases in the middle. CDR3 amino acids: CATSDRTPTADTDTQYF. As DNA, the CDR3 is TGTGCCACCAGTGACCGAACCCCGACAGCAGACACAGATACGCAGTATTTT.

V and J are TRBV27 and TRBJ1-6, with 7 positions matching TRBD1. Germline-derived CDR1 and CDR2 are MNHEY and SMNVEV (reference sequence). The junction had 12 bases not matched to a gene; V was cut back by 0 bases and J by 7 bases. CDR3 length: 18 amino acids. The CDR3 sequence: CASSLSKQGPAKNSPLHF. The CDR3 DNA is TGTGCCAGCAGTTTATCGAAACAGGGGCCAGCTAAAAATTCACCCCTCCACTTT.

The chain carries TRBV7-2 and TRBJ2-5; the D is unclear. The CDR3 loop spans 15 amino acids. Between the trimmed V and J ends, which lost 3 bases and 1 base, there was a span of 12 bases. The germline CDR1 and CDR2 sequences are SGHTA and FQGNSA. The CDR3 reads CASSFSQPGQETQYF. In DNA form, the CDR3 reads TGTGCCAGCAGCTTCTCCCAACCGGGCCAAGAGACCCAGTACTTC.

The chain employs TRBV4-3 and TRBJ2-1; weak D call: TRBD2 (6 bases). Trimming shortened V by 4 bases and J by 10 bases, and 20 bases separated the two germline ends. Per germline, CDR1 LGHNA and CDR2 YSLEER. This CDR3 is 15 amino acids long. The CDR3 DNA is TGCGCCAGCAGCCTTCAAGGACTTCTTGGGGGGGAGCAGTTCTTC. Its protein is CASSLQGLLGGEQFF.

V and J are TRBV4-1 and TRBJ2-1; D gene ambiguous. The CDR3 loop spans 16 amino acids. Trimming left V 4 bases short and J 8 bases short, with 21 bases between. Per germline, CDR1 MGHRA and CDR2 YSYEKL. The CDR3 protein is CASSLIGDLFSHEQFF. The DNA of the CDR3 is TGCGCCAGCAGCCTTATTGGAGACCTTTTTTCCCATGAGCAGTTCTTC.